This T cell receptor (beta chain) is drawn from a study of CD4 T cells in relation to SARS-CoV-2 and coronaviruses. Across the study: Controls used an HIV-1 Nef peptide pool or no peptide. Whole-study findings and limits: Approximately 65% of donors had memory CD4+ clonotypes crossrecognizing SARS-CoV-2 and common cold coronavirus spike.

The unexposed donors gave CD4+ T cells in about 2011-2019, prior to COVID-19. After approximately ten days of culture, CD4+ T cells were isolated. Points on this clone: Its target is not known.

Sequencing was performed with immunoSEQ multiplex PCR; in TCRdb, only in-frame clones are kept and a portion is missing. The sample yields around 9,800 clones, under 80% seen once. The source of this sequence is a human donor in good health. The source material was CD4+ T cells from PBMCs, cultured in vitro.

CDR3: CASSLQGAEETQYF. The DNA of the CDR3 is TGTGCCAGCAGCCTACAGGGGGCGGAAGAGACCCAGTACTTC. The genes are TRBV5-6 and TRBJ2-5, with 9 positions matching TRBD1. The V gene's germline CDR1 is SGHDT and CDR2 YYEEEE. The V segment lost 4 bases and the J segment 3 bases; nucleotides outside the gene matches: 4. The CDR3 spans 14 residues.